The text below deals with one T cell receptor (beta chain). Its antigen is unidentified. These data are taken from a study of molecular identifiers for immune sequencing clone quantification. Across the study: RNA, taken in replicates from approximately 20,000 or 100,000 naive CD8 cells, was split five ways, with four sequenced. General study findings and limits: Clones above 20 RNA copies contained over 98% of effector molecules but under 1% of naive ones.

Bulk TCR library preparation followed previously described methods with listed TCR primers. TCRdb reprocessed the PCR reads via MiXCR and lists one record per CDR3 protein. The sample includes about 640,000 distinct CDR3 sequences, just under 20% of them seen just once. Isolation of naive CD8 T cells was achieved by sorting on a CD8+CD4-CCR7+CD45RA+ phenotype. The CDR3 contains 14 residues. After removal of 9 bases from V and 5 bases from J, the junction contained 12 bases not matched to a gene. Germline assignment: CDR1 SEHNR and CDR2 FQNEAQ (reference sequence). V and J are TRBV7-9 and TRBJ2-7, with 8 bases that match TRBD2. The sample taken for sequencing was naive CD8+ T cells from blood, with Jurkat cell RNA spiked in. Subset denoted: FACS-sorted CD8+CD4-CCR7+CD45RA+ naive T cells. The clonotype comes from a human donor in good health. Some libraries in this study had Jurkat cell RNA spiked in. The CDR3 loop is CASTGGVSMNEQYF. CDR3 nucleotide sequence: TGTGCCAGTACCGGGGGGGTGAGTATGAACGAGCAGTACTTC.